These 31 T cell receptor beta chains share one sample of origin, sequenced in a study of blood T cells in healthy people across ages. For the second PCR, which ran for about 7 to 11 cycles, a sample-barcoded 5' primer and a J-beta primer mix were used. TCRdb recomputed calls from the 5' RACE reads with MiXCR, one row per CDR3 protein. The sample lists some 800,000 distinct CDR3 sequences, around 45% seen once, with around 21% in the top ten. The sequencing input was blood. The receptor source for this set is a man aged 55 to 70 in good health.

In regard to this clonotype: At one boundary the junction diverges from the germline segment, which might be a read error. The chain carries TRBV4-1 and TRBJ1-1; no reliable D call. The CDR3 is 14 residues long. Germline V gene lookup returns CDR1 MGHRA and CDR2 YSYEKL. For the CDR3, the DNA is TGTGCCAGCAGCCAAGAGTCACCGAACACTGAAGCTTTCTTT. Residues: CASSQESPNTEAFF.

Only a few counts were recorded for this clonotype. This chain joins TRBV20-1 and TRBJ2-3; D possibly uses TRBD1 or TRBD2 (6 bases each). This CDR3 has 14 residues. Germline CDR1 reads DFQATT; CDR2 reads SNEGSKA (reference sequence). Trimming stripped 5 bases from V and 3 bases from J, with 15 bases between. This chain's CDR3 is CSAPPRGPTDTQYF. The CDR3 bases are TGCAGTGCTCCTCCCCGGGGGCCAACAGATACGCAGTATTTT.

This clonotype turned up a few times. The J gene is TRBJ1-4, the V gene TRBV12-3 or TRBV12-4; maybe TRBD1 (5 bases). V shed 4 bases and J shed 3 bases, with 9 bases lying between them. The CDR3 contains 14 residues. The DNA for the CDR3 is TGTGCCAGCAGTTCCAGGGCTGCTAATGAAAAACTGTTTTTT. This gives the protein CASSSRAANEKLFF.

The chain recombines TRBV5-5 with TRBJ2-1, with 11 nucleotides matching TRBD1. CDR3 size: 14 residues. Germline values: CDR1 SGHKS, CDR2 YYEKEE (reference sequence). J gave up 8 bases and V 4 bases, and 5 bases lay outside the gene matches. The CDR3 protein is CASSKGQGGDEQFF. Written as DNA, the CDR3 is TGTGCCAGCAGCAAGGGACAGGGGGGCGATGAGCAGTTCTTC.

This clonotype was found a few times. The genes are TRBV3-1 and TRBJ1-1; no reliable D call. Trimming took off 2 bases at V and 1 base at J, with 5 bases between the two ends. The length of the CDR3 is 13 residues. CDR1 is LGHDT, CDR2 YNNKEL, per germline (reference sequence). The chain's CDR3 is CASSQRSNTEAFF. For the CDR3, the DNA is TGTGCCAGCAGCCAACGTTCGAACACTGAAGCTTTCTTT.

The V gene is TRBV3-1, the J gene TRBJ2-4; 7 positions match TRBD1. Judging by the DNA end, TRBJ2-7 fits better; the J call may be wrong. The CDR3 is 13 amino acids. Germline V gives CDR1 LGHDT, CDR2 YNNKEL (reference sequence). CDR3 sequence: CASSQYRQGEQYF. The CDR3 DNA follows: TGTGCCAGCAGCCAATATCGACAGGGCGAGCAGTACTTC.

A word on this clonotype: The junction does not match germline at one end; this may be a read error. The chain carries TRBV6-2 or TRBV6-3 and TRBJ2-7; D remains unclear. This CDR3 region has 15 residues. Per the germline V gene, CDR1 is MNHEY and CDR2 is SVGEGT. The CDR3 DNA reads as TGTGCCAGCAGTTACTTTCAAAGTACCTCCGACGAGCAGTACTTC. The encoded protein is CASSYFQSTSDEQYF.

V gene TRBV12-3 or TRBV12-4 combines with J gene TRBJ1-2, with D uncertain. Trimming shortened V by 5 bases and J by 7 bases, and 17 bases separated the two germline ends. CDR3 length: 14 residues. CDR3 sequence: CASSTQVGLSGYTF. The CDR3 DNA reads as TGTGCCAGCAGTACCCAGGTCGGCTTATCTGGCTACACCTTC.

This chain uses TRBV7-2 with TRBJ2-4, with 7 nucleotides matching TRBD1. The DNA end lines up better with TRBJ2-7; the J call may be wrong. CDR1 is SGHTA and CDR2 is FQGNSA in the germline V gene. The CDR3 has 14 amino acids. The CDR3 bases are TGTGCCAGCAGATACACAGGGGTCGGCTACGAGCAGTACTTC. Translating gives CASRYTGVGYEQYF.

The genes are TRBV12-3 or TRBV12-4 and TRBJ2-4; perhaps D is TRBD1 or TRBD2 (5 bases each). The V and J ends lost 8 bases and 0 bases respectively, with 14 bases between them. The CDR3 spans 15 residues. CDR3 loop: CASSRGAAAKNIQYF. In DNA form, the CDR3 reads TGTGCCAGCTCAAGAGGGGCTGCAGCCAAAAACATTCAGTACTTC.

This clonotype was counted a few times. A much bigger clone sits one base away, suggesting this may be a read error. The chain has TRBV10-3 and TRBJ2-1, with TRBD1 as a possible D gene (6 bases). TRBJ2-7 matches the DNA end more closely, so the J call is doubtful. CDR1 is ENHRY, CDR2 SYGVKD, per germline. There are 12 residues in the CDR3. The CDR3 loop is CAISGWDNEQYF. The CDR3 DNA follows: TGTGCCATCAGTGGGTGGGACAATGAGCAGTACTTC.

The chain is built from TRBV6-2 or TRBV6-3 and TRBJ2-5; weak D call: TRBD2 (6 bases). Trimming left V 6 bases short and J 3 bases short, with 23 bases between. The CDR3 runs to 17 residues. CDR1 MNHEY and CDR2 SVGEGT come from the germline V gene. CDR3 region: CASRLWPDRRDEETQYF. In DNA, the CDR3 is TGTGCCAGCAGACTCTGGCCTGACCGGCGGGACGAAGAGACCCAGTACTTC.

This chain uses TRBV20-1 with TRBJ1-5, with a weak D call TRBD1 (6 bases). Germline CDR1 reads DFQATT; CDR2 reads SNEGSKA (reference sequence). V lost 5 bases and J 4 bases, leaving 12 bases between the germline ends. The length of the CDR3 is 13 residues. The CDR3 DNA reads TGCAGTGCTGGACAGAATCGTAATCAGCCCCAGCATTTT. Its translation is CSAGQNRNQPQHF.

This clonotype was found a few times. The chain recombines TRBV5-1 with TRBJ1-2; D call uncertain. Germline CDR1 SGHRS, CDR2 YFSETQ. V lost 0 bases and J lost 8, with 20 bases in between. There are 16 residues in the CDR3. CDR3 sequence reads: CASSLASRSPSGGYTF. CDR3 DNA: TGCGCCAGCAGCTTGGCCTCTCGTTCTCCCTCTGGCGGCTACACCTTC.

V and J are TRBV3-1 and TRBJ1-2; D remains unclear. Deletions cut 0 bases from V and 2 bases from J, with 10 bases between. The V gene's germline CDR1 is LGHDT and CDR2 YNNKEL (reference sequence). The CDR3 runs 15 residues. CDR3 protein: CASSQDLVDNYGYTF. For the CDR3, the DNA is TGTGCCAGCAGCCAAGATCTGGTAGACAACTATGGCTACACCTTC.

This clonotype was detected only a few times. The CDR3 DNA follows: TGCGCCAGCAGCCAAGTAGGCAGACCCGAGCAGTACTTC. Amino acids: CASSQVGRPEQYF. This chain joins TRBV4-3 and TRBJ2-7; D ambiguous. The CDR3 has 13 residues. Trimming pared 1 base from V and 6 bases from J, leaving 10 bases between. Germline lookup yields CDR1 LGHNA and CDR2 YSLEER.

V and J are TRBV20-1 and TRBJ2-5; 8 bases align to TRBD1. The germline CDR1 and CDR2 sequences are DFQATT and SNEGSKA (reference sequence). V lost 3 bases to trimming and J lost 0 bases; unmatched junction nucleotides: 6. CDR3 length equals 15 residues. The CDR3 loop reads CSARDTDRDQETQYF. CDR3 in DNA: TGCAGTGCTAGGGACACGGACAGGGACCAAGAGACCCAGTACTTC.

Only a few counts were recorded for this clonotype. This sequence joins TRBV20-1 and TRBJ2-1, with D hard to call. CDR1 is DFQATT and CDR2 is SNEGSKA in the germline V gene (reference sequence). CDR3 length: 11 residues. Trimming left V 1 base short and J 5 bases short, with 3 bases between. For the CDR3, the DNA is TGCAGTGCTAGAGCACACAATGAGCAGTTCTTC. It codes for CSARAHNEQFF.

This CDR3 reads CASGDMNTEAFF. The CDR3 coding sequence is TGTGCTTCTGGGGATATGAACACTGAAGCTTTCTTT. This chain uses TRBV6-6 with TRBJ1-1; D is unresolved. The CDR3 is 12 residues long. The germline V gene has CDR1 MNHNY and CDR2 SVGAGI (reference sequence).

This clonotype turned up a few times. The gene calls are TRBV15 and TRBJ2-1, with D uncertain. Trimming shortened V by 0 bases and J by 9 bases, and 6 bases separated the two germline ends. CDR1 is LNHNV, CDR2 YYDKDF, per germline (reference sequence). The CDR3 is made up of 12 amino acids. The CDR3 region is CATSRDIGEQFF. As DNA, the CDR3 is TGTGCCACCAGCAGAGATATCGGTGAGCAGTTCTTC.

The chain carries TRBV2 and TRBJ1-2; 7 nucleotides agree with TRBD1. CDR1 SNHLY and CDR2 FYNNEI come from the germline V gene. V was clipped by 9 bases and J by 2 bases; unmatched bases: 9. The CDR3 consists of 14 residues. Here the CDR3 reads CARETGTANYGYTF. The DNA for the CDR3 is TGTGCCAGGGAAACCGGGACAGCAAACTATGGCTACACCTTC.

V gene TRBV27 combines with J gene TRBJ2-7, with TRBD2 identical over 8 bases. The DNA end is a closer match to TRBJ2-5, so the J assignment may be wrong. The CDR3 has 13 residues. Germline-derived CDR1 and CDR2 are MNHEY and SMNVEV (reference sequence). This CDR3 reads CASAPGGGETQYF. The CDR3 DNA follows: TGTGCCAGCGCCCCGGGGGGGGGAGAGACCCAGTACTTC.

This clonotype was seen a single time. A much more abundant neighbour one base away suggests this may be a read error. The chain employs TRBV21-1 and TRBJ2-1; the D call in the table, TRBD2, was not verified against the DNA. TRBV21-1 is a documented pseudogene. This CDR3 has 18 amino acids. The CDR3 nucleotides read TGTGCCAGCAGCAAAGTGTTTAAGACTAGCTTATTTGTCGAGACCCAGTTCTTC. Its translation: CASSKVFKTSLFVETQFF.

This clonotype has just one count. The chain combines TRBV6-6 with TRBJ2-5, with D perhaps TRBD2 (6 bases). The CDR3 is 13 amino acids. Germline CDR1 MNHNY, CDR2 SVGAGI (reference sequence). V was shortened by 11 bases and J by 5 bases, with 18 bases between the two germline ends. CDR3 DNA sequence: TGTGCCTGCACCACGGGGAGGCAGGAGACCCAGTACTTC. It specifies CACTTGRQETQYF.

This rearrangement joins TRBV12-5 to TRBJ2-5; tentative D call: TRBD1 (6 bases). Germline V gene sequence: CDR1 LGHNT, CDR2 FRNRAP. V was clipped by 1 base and J by 11 bases, with 23 bases between them. There are 16 residues in the CDR3. CDR3 nucleotides: TGTGCTAGTGGTTTGGCCCAGGGGCCCAACGGCAATGAGCAGTACTTC. Translation: CASGLAQGPNGNEQYF.

The chain employs TRBV7-3 and TRBJ2-3; 12 nucleotides align to TRBD2. Germline CDR1 reads SGHTA; CDR2 reads FQGTGA. Trimming took 5 bases from V and 4 from J; bases not matched to a gene: 4. The CDR3 spans 15 residues. The CDR3: CASSRTSGTPDTQYF. The CDR3 nucleotides are TGTGCCAGCAGCCGGACTAGCGGGACGCCAGATACGCAGTATTTT.

This clonotype was seen more than once but under ten times. V is TRBV5-1 and J is TRBJ2-2, with 12 bases aligning to TRBD1. CDR1 is SGHRS and CDR2 is YFSETQ in the germline V gene. Losses at the gene ends were 4 bases for V and 7 bases for J; bases not matched to a gene: 5. The CDR3 spans 15 residues. The CDR3 region has the DNA TGCGCCAGCAGCCCAGGGACAGGGGGCGTCGGGGAGCTGTTTTTT. The encoded protein is CASSPGTGGVGELFF.

The sample holds many counts of this clonotype. This chain connects TRBV2 to TRBJ2-3; D gene unclear. In germline, CDR1 is SNHLY, CDR2 FYNNEI. V lost 3 bases to trimming and J lost 4 bases, with 2 bases between them. The CDR3 is 11 amino acids. CDR3 in DNA: TGTGCCAGCAGTGAGTCAGATACGCAGTATTTT. Translated: CASSESDTQYF.

The chain carries TRBV5-8 and TRBJ1-1; TRBD1 aligns across 8 bases. Germline-derived CDR1 and CDR2 are SGHTS and YDEGEE. The CDR3 covers 14 residues. V gave up 5 bases and J gave up 4 bases; unmatched junction bases: 7. The CDR3 spells CASSLTGVTTEAFF. The CDR3 bases are TGTGCCAGCAGTCTGACAGGGGTTACCACTGAAGCTTTCTTT.

This clonotype was observed a handful of times. J is TRBJ1-6 and V is TRBV7-2, with no clear D. V shed 7 bases and J shed 2 bases, with 12 bases lying between them. CDR1 is SGHTA, CDR2 FQGNSA, per germline. This CDR3 comprises 15 residues. Here the CDR3 DNA reads TGTGCCAGCACACCCGGGGTCCCCTATAATTCACCCCTCCACTTT. Translated, it gives CASTPGVPYNSPLHF.

The V and J genes are TRBV3-1 and TRBJ1-4; 7 nucleotides line up with TRBD1. Germline CDR1 and CDR2: LGHDT and YNNKEL (reference sequence). This CDR3 is 16 amino acids long. V dropped 2 bases and J dropped 4; count of bases not matched to a gene: 7. The CDR3 coding sequence is TGTGCCAGCAGCCAAATCTCGACAGGGTTTAATGAAAAACTGTTTTTT. This codes for CASSQISTGFNEKLFF.